Below are 22 T cell receptor beta chains sequenced from a single sample in a study of blood T cell repertoires in COVID-19. Sequencing used immunoSEQ multiplex PCR; TCRdb keeps in-frame clones, though not all of them. The sample comprises 350,000 to 400,000 clones, over 75% of which are singletons, and roughly 1% rests with the top ten. Sample: PBMCs or T cells enriched from blood (not recorded which). These receptors were collected from a man younger than 35 who had recovered from COVID-19.

The chain recombines TRBV6-1 with TRBJ1-4; D gene ambiguous. From germline, CDR1 is MNHNS and CDR2 SASEGT. V was cut by 4 bases and J by 8 bases, with 20 bases left in between. The CDR3 loop spans 16 amino acids. The CDR3 here is CASSASSPRAREKLFF. As DNA, the CDR3 is TGTGCCAGCAGTGCATCTTCCCCACGTGCTAGGGAAAAACTGTTTTTT.

This chain uses TRBV27 with TRBJ2-3; 12 bases are a match to TRBD1. The CDR3 runs to 15 residues. Germline values: CDR1 MNHEY, CDR2 SMNVEV (reference sequence). V shed 5 bases and J 7 bases; nucleotides not matched to a gene: 7. The CDR3 here is CASSLGTGGANTQYF. CDR3 DNA sequence: TGTGCCAGCAGTCTCGGGACAGGGGGCGCGAATACGCAGTATTTT.

The gene calls are TRBV7-2 and TRBJ2-3; 9 bases match TRBD2. There are 18 residues in the CDR3. V was clipped by 1 base and J by 0 bases; unmatched bases: 8. Germline lookup yields CDR1 SGHTA and CDR2 FQGNSA. CDR3 protein: CASSLGLAGPTSTDTQYF. The CDR3 bases are TGTGCCAGCAGCTTAGGGCTAGCGGGGCCCACTAGCACAGATACGCAGTATTTT.

The J gene is TRBJ1-1, the V gene TRBV19; D might be TRBD1 (5 bases). The CDR3 has 14 amino acids. CDR1 LNHDA and CDR2 SQIVND come from the germline V gene (reference sequence). Trimming pared 9 bases from V and 6 bases from J, leaving 20 bases between. CDR3 residues: CASLPMEGIAEAFF. CDR3 DNA sequence: TGTGCCAGCTTACCCATGGAGGGGATTGCTGAAGCTTTCTTT. Complete variable domain (other parts from reference TRBV19 and TRBJ1-1): DGGITQSPKYLFRKEGQNVTLSCEQNLNHDAMYWYRQDPGQGLRLIYYSQIVNDFQKGDIAEGYSVSREKKESFPLTVTSAQKNPTAFYLCASLPMEGIAEAFFGQGTRLTVV.

CDR3 loop: CASNTQGYQPQHF. DNA for the CDR3: TGTGCCAGCAATACCCAGGGGTATCAGCCCCAGCATTTT. This chain joins TRBV2 and TRBJ1-5; D perhaps matches TRBD1 (6 bases). The germline gives CDR1 SNHLY, CDR2 FYNNEI. CDR3 length equals 13 residues. V was pared by 7 bases and J by 5 bases, with 12 bases between.

V usage is TRBV6-5 and J usage is TRBJ1-3; 10 nucleotides agree with TRBD1. The germline CDR1 and CDR2 sequences are MNHEY and SVGAGI. The CDR3 has 15 residues. V lost 5 bases and J lost 3; bases outside the gene matches: 4. CDR3: CASSRDRGYGNTIYF. The CDR3 DNA reads as TGTGCCAGCAGTCGGGACAGGGGTTATGGAAACACCATATATTTT.

The rearrangement joins TRBV7-9 to TRBJ1-1; tentative D call: TRBD1 (6 bases). Germline V gene lookup returns CDR1 SEHNR and CDR2 FQNEAQ (reference sequence). This CDR3 is 16 amino acids long. V lost 5 bases and J lost 0, with 16 bases in between. CDR3 nucleotides: TGTGCCAGCAGCCCCGGGACGGGGACAATGAACACTGAAGCTTTCTTT. This sequence encodes CASSPGTGTMNTEAFF.

The chain joins TRBV5-1 to TRBJ2-2, with TRBD1 as a possible D gene (6 bases). The length of the CDR3 is 17 residues. V shed 0 bases and J shed 4 bases, with 16 bases lying between them. Germline loops: CDR1 SGHRS, CDR2 YFSETQ. The CDR3 DNA sequence: TGCGCCAGCAGCTTGGCATTGTTGGGGGCAGGCACCGGGGAGCTGTTTTTT. It encodes CASSLALLGAGTGELFF.

This sequence joins TRBV6-4 and TRBJ1-6; tentative D call: TRBD1 (6 bases). This CDR3 contains 14 residues. V lost 2 bases to trimming and J lost 9 bases, with 11 bases between them. Germline CDR1 and CDR2: MRHNA and SNTAGT. CDR3 DNA: TGTGCCAGCAGTGACGGGGGCTGGGGTTCACCCCTCCACTTT. The encoded protein is CASSDGGWGSPLHF.

The V and J genes are TRBV5-5 and TRBJ2-1, with 10 bases aligning to TRBD1. The germline CDR1 and CDR2 sequences are SGHKS and YYEKEE (reference sequence). The trim removed 0 bases at V and 7 bases at J, leaving 7 bases unmatched. The CDR3 has 16 amino acids. CDR3 bases: TGTGCCAGCAGCTTGGGGCCGGGACAGGGGATGAATGAGCAGTTCTTC. It yields the protein CASSLGPGQGMNEQFF.

V gene TRBV3-1 (or the pseudogene TRBV3-2) combines with J gene TRBJ1-2, with 8 nucleotides matching TRBD1. Germline assignment: CDR1 LGHDT and CDR2 YNNKEL (reference sequence). The CDR3 spans 14 residues. J gave up 7 bases and V 3 bases, and 7 bases lay outside the gene matches. DNA for the CDR3: TGTGCCAGCAGCCACCAGGGGGCCGGGCGTGGCTACACCTTC. Amino acid sequence: CASSHQGAGRGYTF.

The rearrangement links TRBV27 to TRBJ2-7, with TRBD1 matching over 7 bases. This CDR3 is 13 amino acids long. The V gene end was trimmed by 6 bases and the J gene end by 12 bases; junction bases not matched to a gene: 14. Germline CDR1 reads MNHEY; CDR2 reads SMNVEV (reference sequence). The CDR3, as DNA: TGTGCCAGCAGGAACTTTCTTACAGGGGCTTCGTACTTC. Protein sequence: CASRNFLTGASYF.

In DNA, the CDR3 is TGTGCCAGCAGTTACTCCCATACTCCTTCTACCTACGAGCAGTACTTC. Translation: CASSYSHTPSTYEQYF. The chain uses TRBV6-5 and TRBJ2-7; no clear D gene. V shed 0 bases and J shed 2 bases, with 14 bases lying between them. The CDR3 consists of 16 residues. Germline V gene sequence: CDR1 MNHEY, CDR2 SVGAGI.

The gene calls are TRBV6-5 and TRBJ1-1; possibly TRBD1 for D (5 bases). The V gene's germline CDR1 is MNHEY and CDR2 SVGAGI. The CDR3 consists of 14 residues. The V and J ends lost 4 bases and 4 bases respectively, with 13 bases between them. The CDR3 DNA follows: TGTGCCAGCAGTTGGAACAGGCGCACCACTGAAGCTTTCTTT. It codes for CASSWNRRTTEAFF.

V gene TRBV4-2 combines with J gene TRBJ1-5, with a weak D call TRBD1 (5 bases). V was shortened by 2 bases and J by 5 bases, with 7 bases between the two germline ends. Germline values: CDR1 LGHNA, CDR2 YNFKEQ. The CDR3 has 13 residues. The CDR3 spells CASSQRGDQPQHF. CDR3 coding DNA: TGTGCCAGCAGCCAAAGGGGTGATCAGCCCCAGCATTTT.

J is TRBJ1-5 and V is TRBV28; the D is unclear. Trimming left V 4 bases short and J 0 bases short, with 4 bases between. The CDR3 is 13 residues long. Germline CDR1 and CDR2: MDHEN and SYDVKM. CDR3 sequence: CASSSYSNQPQHF. CDR3 DNA sequence: TGTGCCAGCAGTTCTTATAGCAATCAGCCCCAGCATTTT.

The rearrangement joins TRBV18 to TRBJ2-1, with 10 bases matching TRBD1. Germline V gene lookup returns CDR1 KGHSH and CDR2 LQKENI. J lost 5 bases, V lost 4 bases, and 11 bases had no gene match. CDR3 length equals 17 residues. The CDR3 DNA reads TGTGCCAGCTCACTAAATTCCGGGACAGGGGTCAACAATGAGCAGTTCTTC. It specifies CASSLNSGTGVNNEQFF. The full variable domain, in which reference TRBV18 and TRBJ2-1 provide the parts outside the CDR3, is NAGVMQNPRHLVRRRGQEARLRCSPMKGHSHVYWYRQLPEEGLKFMVYLQKENIIDESGMPKERFSAEFPKEGPSILRIQQVVRGDSAAYFCASSLNSGTGVNNEQFFGPGTRLTVL.

This clone was seen only once. This chain connects TRBV7-6 to TRBJ2-1; TRBD2 matches at 16 bases. This CDR3 contains 17 residues. Trimming took 1 base from V and 9 from J; bases not matched to a gene: 6. Germline V lookup: CDR1 SGHVS, CDR2 FNYEAQ. The CDR3 DNA is TGTGCCAGCAGCTTAGAATTGGGACTAGCGGGAGGGCGTGAGCAGTTCTTC. Translated, it gives CASSLELGLAGGREQFF.

In nucleotides, the CDR3 is TGTGCCAGCAGTGATTTGAGGCAGCCCCAGCATTTT. Translating it yields CASSDLRQPQHF. The gene calls are TRBV6-1 and TRBJ1-5; D ambiguous. Trimming took 3 bases from V and 7 from J, leaving 7 bases between them. Germline CDR1 and CDR2: MNHNS and SASEGT. CDR3 length equals 12 residues.

The chain uses TRBV27 and TRBJ2-1; a weak D match, TRBD2 (5 bases). CDR3 length: 15 residues. CDR1 is MNHEY and CDR2 is SMNVEV in the germline V gene (reference sequence). Trimming took 5 bases from V and 0 from J, leaving 11 bases between them. This CDR3 is CASSPTGSSYNEQFF. CDR3 DNA: TGTGCCAGCAGTCCGACGGGAAGCTCCTACAATGAGCAGTTCTTC.

The rearrangement links TRBV28 to TRBJ2-5; 8 bases are a match to TRBD1. Losses at the gene ends were 3 bases for V and 5 bases for J; bases not matched to a gene: 5. The length of the CDR3 is 14 residues. Germline CDR1 MDHEN, CDR2 SYDVKM. The CDR3 DNA reads as TGTGCCAGCAGTTTTCAGGGGGCGGAGGAGACCCAGTACTTC. Its protein is CASSFQGAEETQYF.

The gene calls are TRBV19 and TRBJ2-7; weak D call: TRBD1 (5 bases). The length of the CDR3 is 13 residues. Between the trimmed V and J ends, which lost 5 bases and 2 bases, there was a span of 10 bases. CDR1 LNHDA and CDR2 SQIVND come from the germline V gene (reference sequence). CDR3 nucleotide sequence: TGTGCCAGTAGTGCCAGGGCCACCTACGAGCAGTACTTC. Amino acids: CASSARATYEQYF. Using reference TRBV19 and TRBJ2-7 for the parts outside the CDR3, the full variable domain is DGGITQSPKYLFRKEGQNVTLSCEQNLNHDAMYWYRQDPGQGLRLIYYSQIVNDFQKGDIAEGYSVSREKKESFPLTVTSAQKNPTAFYLCASSARATYEQYFGPGTRLTVT.